The entry that follows covers one T cell receptor (beta chain) sequence. The antigen remains undetermined. In the same sample, other DNA sequences code for this CDR3. These data come from a study of shared clonotypes between healthy human individuals. Study-wide findings and caveats: Larger estimated richness was generally seen in naive subsets than in memory subsets. Sampling involved blood alone; tissue repertoires likely differ.

J lost 4 bases, V lost 4 bases, and 3 bases had no gene match. CDR1 and CDR2 (germline): SGHNT, YYREEE (reference sequence). This CDR3 is 13 amino acids long. Several immunoSEQ 96-well plates shared each subset's DNA, each plate a replicate. Sequencing was performed with immunoSEQ multiplex PCR; in TCRdb, only in-frame clones are kept and a portion is missing. The sample has around 300,000 clones, about nine tenths seen once. Source material: memory CD8+ T cells sorted from blood. Subset specified: CD45RO+ cells pooled with CCR7-negative TemRA cells. The sequence derives from a man between 18 and 29 years old in good health. J is TRBJ1-2 and V is TRBV5-4; TRBD1 matches at 8 bases. The CDR3 bases are TGTGCCAGCAGCCCTGGGACAGGCTATGGCTACACCTTC. Encoded protein: CASSPGTGYGYTF.